Listed below are T cell receptor beta chains from one sample, sequenced in a study of blood T cells in healthy people across ages. Using its own MiXCR run on the 5' RACE reads, TCRdb lists one record per CDR3 protein. This sample carries 700,000 or so distinct CDR3 sequences, approximately 40% of them seen once, and the ten largest clones take 25% to 35%. What was sequenced was blood. These receptors all come from an elderly man in good health. Each CDR3 is given with its conserved first and last residue. A D gene is named only where the DNA matches it firmly. Size values are once, few and many counts, or a class for expanded clones, and some rows have none.

.	TRBV10-2	.	TRBJ2-3	TGCGCCAGCAGTGAGGCAGCCCAGCCGGGTACGCAGTATTTT	CASSEAAQPGTQYF
.	TRBV12-3/TRBV12-4	TRBD1	TRBJ2-7	TGTGCCAGCAGTCCCAGACAGGGGGCTGACGAGCAGTACTTC	CASSPRQGADEQYF
.	TRBV24-1	.	TRBJ2-3	TGTGCCACCAGTGATTTGGGTGAGCCAGATACGCAGTATTTT	CATSDLGEPDTQYF
.	TRBV14	.	TRBJ2-3	TGTGCCAGCAGCCAACCGCCCCCGGATACGCAGTATTTT	CASSQPPPDTQYF
.	TRBV12-5	.	TRBJ2-2	TGTGCTAGTGGCTTACAGTTGCCCGGGGAGCTGTTTTTT	CASGLQLPGELFF
.	TRBV7-2	.	TRBJ2-7	TGTGCCAGCAGCTTAGCGGGGCGAACGACTTTAGCCAAAACGAAGGACTACGAGCAGTACTTC	CASSLAGRTTLAKTKDYEQYF
.	TRBV25-1	.	TRBJ2-3	TGTGCCAGTTCTGGGAGCCTTAGCACAGATACGCAGTATTTT	CASSGSLSTDTQYF
.	TRBV7-9	TRBD2	TRBJ2-5	TGTGCCAGCAGCTTTAGCGGGAGGGCCAATGAGCAGTACTTC	CASSFSGRANEQYF
.	TRBV29-1	.	TRBJ2-2	TGCAGCACGCGCCACCTAAACACCGGGGAGCTGTTTTTT	CSTRHLNTGELFF
.	TRBV12-3/TRBV12-4	.	TRBJ1-1	TGTGCCAGCCGCCAATTGGGTGACACTGAAGCTTTCTTT	CASRQLGDTEAFF
.	TRBV19	TRBD1	TRBJ2-6	TGTGCCAGTAGTCTCCTGACAGGGTCCTCTGGGGCCAACGTCCTGACTTTC	CASSLLTGSSGANVLTF
many	TRBV3-1	TRBD2	TRBJ2-5	TGTGCCAGCAGCCGGACTAGCGGGGACCCGCAAGAGACCCAGTACTTC	CASSRTSGDPQETQYF
.	TRBV18	TRBD1	TRBJ1-2	TGTGCCAGCTCACCCCGGGACAGGGGGCAGGACTATGGCTACACCTTC	CASSPRDRGQDYGYTF
.	TRBV20-1	TRBD1	TRBJ1-1	TGCAGTGCTACCCGGACAGGGTTCGTTTTGAACACTGAAGCTTTCTTT	CSATRTGFVLNTEAFF
.	TRBV10-1	TRBD1	TRBJ2-3	TGCGCCAGCAGTGATGGGACAGGATTACCAGATACGCAGTATTTT	CASSDGTGLPDTQYF
.	TRBV30	.	TRBJ1-2	TGTGCCTGGAGACCGGACAGAAACTATGGCTACACCTTC	CAWRPDRNYGYTF
few	TRBV6-2/TRBV6-3	TRBD1	TRBJ1-5	TGTGCCAGCAGACCCCAGGGGGATCAGCCCCAGCATTTT	CASRPQGDQPQHF
many	TRBV29-1	TRBD2	TRBJ2-5	TGCAGCGCTGATGGACTAGCGGGAGTGCAGTACTTC	CSADGLAGVQYF
.	TRBV7-2	TRBD1	TRBJ2-3	TGTGCCAGCAGCCCGGGACAGGCGAGCACAGATACGCAGTATTTT	CASSPGQASTDTQYF
.	TRBV5-1	TRBD1	TRBJ2-2	TGCGCCAGCAGCTTGGCCAGGACAGGACCGAACACCGGGGAGCTGTTTTTT	CASSLARTGPNTGELFF
.	TRBV20-1	.	TRBJ1-6	TGCAGTGCTAGAACCGGGACGGACGTTAATTCACCCCTCCACTTT	CSARTGTDVNSPLHF
once	TRBV29-1	TRBD1	TRBJ2-4	TGCAGCGTTGACTTTTTGGGACAGGGGAACATTCAGTACTTC	CSVDFLGQGNIQYF
.	TRBV3-1	.	TRBJ2-7	TGTGCCAGCAGCCCCGTCGTTAGCGGCTCCTACGAGCAGTACTTC	CASSPVVSGSYEQYF
.	TRBV9	.	TRBJ2-6	TGTGCCAGCAGCGCTTCCTTCTCTGGGGCCAACGTCCTGACTTTC	CASSASFSGANVLTF
.	TRBV28	TRBD1	TRBJ2-7	TGTGCCAGCAGTCTCCGGGACAGACTGGCCTACGAGCAGTACTTC	CASSLRDRLAYEQYF
once	TRBV5-1	TRBD1	TRBJ2-7	TGCGCCAGCAGCTTTTCGGGACAGGGTCTCTGCGAGCAGTACTTC	CASSFSGQGLCEQYF
.	TRBV20-1	.	TRBJ1-2	TGCAGTGCTAGAGATCCCTCAGGGACGGAGAACTATGGCTACACCTTC	CSARDPSGTENYGYTF
.	TRBV14	TRBD2	TRBJ2-1	TGTGCCAGCAGCCAGGGACTAGCGCGGGGCCCGAGCTCCTACAATGAGCAGTTCTTC	CASSQGLARGPSSYNEQFF
.	TRBV20-1	TRBD2	TRBJ2-2	TGCAGTGCCTCTAGCGGGAGAGGCCCCGGGGAGCTGTTTTTT	CSASSGRGPGELFF
few	TRBV20-1	TRBD1	TRBJ1-5	TGCAGTGCTAGAGCCCCCAGGGGGGAGGATCAGCCCCAGCATTTT	CSARAPRGEDQPQHF
.	TRBV27	.	TRBJ1-1	TGTGCCAGCAGTTTACCGGGGGCGAACACTGAAGCTTTCTTT	CASSLPGANTEAFF
.	TRBV7-9	TRBD2	TRBJ2-1	TGTGCCAGCAGCTTAGCGTTCGGGGGGAGGTCCTACAATGAGCAGTTCTTC	CASSLAFGGRSYNEQFF
.	TRBV6-2/TRBV6-3	TRBD2	TRBJ2-5	TGTGCCAGCAGTTACTCGACTAGCAGAGCGTACCAAGAGACCCAGTACTTC	CASSYSTSRAYQETQYF
.	TRBV28	TRBD1	TRBJ2-3	TGTGCCAGCAGCGAGGCGGGGACAGGGGGTACAGATACGCAGTATTTT	CASSEAGTGGTDTQYF
few	TRBV3-1	TRBD1	TRBJ2-5	TGTGCCAGCAGCCAAGGACAGGGGGCGCGTCAGACCCAGTACTTC	CASSQGQGARQTQYF
.	TRBV5-5	.	TRBJ2-3	TGTGCCAGCAGCCCGCCGGGGCCTAGCACAGGTACGCAGTATTTT	CASSPPGPSTGTQYF
few	TRBV12-3/TRBV12-4	TRBD1	TRBJ2-1	TGTGCCAGCAGCCCCACCGGGACAGGGGCCAATGAGCAGTTCTTC	CASSPTGTGANEQFF
.	TRBV4-2	TRBD1	TRBJ1-2	TGTGCCAGCAGCCAAGGGGGACAGGGGGCGAGTGGCTACACCTTC	CASSQGGQGASGYTF
.	TRBV15	TRBD1	TRBJ2-7	TGTGCCACCAGCAGCCGCGTCGGGGGACAGGGGACCTCCTACGAGCAGTACTTC	CATSSRVGGQGTSYEQYF
.	TRBV20-1	.	TRBJ2-6	TGCAGTTCGCCGACCCCTGGGGCCAACGTCCTGACTTTC	CSSPTPGANVLTF
once	TRBV20-1	.	TRBJ1-5	TGCAGTGCTAGACTGGGGAGCAATCAGCCCCAGCATTTT	CSARLGSNQPQHF
.	TRBV6-6	.	TRBJ2-7	TGTGCCAGCAATGGAGGACCCCAGCCCTACGAGCAGTACTTC	CASNGGPQPYEQYF
once	TRBV21-1	.	TRBJ2-1	TGTGCCAGCAGCACCTTAAAAACTAGCGGGAGTCTGGATAAGCAGTTCTTC	CASSTLKTSGSLDKQFF
.	TRBV20-1	.	TRBJ1-5	TGCAGTGCTAGGCCCGGGGCTAGCAATCAGCCCCAGCATTTT	CSARPGASNQPQHF